The present T cell receptor (beta chain) was sequenced within a study of cytomegalovirus exposure and HLA in healthy donors. This clone was counted once. The CDR3 has 18 residues. V shed 7 bases and J 3 bases; nucleotides not matched to a gene: 16. In germline, CDR1 is SGHRS, CDR2 YFSETQ. It was with 60 Vbeta and 13 Jbeta primers that the PCR ran. Data came from immunoSEQ multiplex PCR; TCRdb stores just in-frame clones and leaves some out. This sample has approximately 160,000 clones; 82% occur once, and the top ten carry approximately 1.5%. The chain combines TRBV5-1 with TRBJ2-7, with 13 bases matching TRBD2. This clonotype was sampled from a male donor in good health and CMV-seronegative. Sequenced material: PBMCs. The CDR3 region is CASGWGLAGTSGVYEQYF. DNA for the CDR3: TGCGCCAGCGGATGGGGACTAGCGGGGACTTCCGGGGTCTACGAGCAGTACTTC.